This TCR beta chain was identified in a study of T cells after yellow fever vaccination. At the level of the study: It was SMART-Seq v4 Ultra Low Input that prepared the fractions with low cell numbers.

Universal primer sites and UMIs were introduced during 5'RACE template-switching synthesis of TCR cDNA. From the 5' RACE reads, TCRdb called clonotypes with MiXCR, one entry per CDR3 protein. The sample has some 110,000 distinct CDR3 sequences, about 7.4% seen once. In this sample, this clonotype turned up many times. What it binds is not known. This CDR3 has 17 amino acids. Looked up from germline, CDR1 is MNHEY and CDR2 is SMNVEV (reference sequence). V lost 6 bases to trimming and J lost 2 bases; unmatched junction nucleotides: 12. Findings of the study overall: Post-booster reappearance was seen for most primary-vaccination clones (just under 97% CD4, 85% to 90% CD8). By day 5 rather than day 15, the secondary response had peaked, though it was weaker.

The clonotype comes from a man between 18 and 35 years old who received the YFV17D yellow fever vaccine. This sequence joins TRBV27 and TRBJ2-3; 9 nucleotides align to TRBD2. The sequencing used CD4+ T cells sorted from PBMCs, collected approximately 11 days after the first yellow fever vaccination. The CDR3 loop is CASSPRGSGGDTDTQYF. The CDR3 DNA reads as TGTGCCAGCAGCCCCCGGGGTAGCGGGGGAGACACAGATACGCAGTATTTT.